Below, 9 T cell receptor beta chains from the same sample are listed, as sequenced in a study of blood T cell repertoires in COVID-19. Sequencing used immunoSEQ multiplex PCR; TCRdb keeps in-frame clones, though not all of them. The table records around 220,000 clones, around four fifths of them present only once. The sample consisted of peripheral blood. The receptors originated from a man aged 25-45 years with active or convalescent COVID-19.

The chain links TRBV10-3 to TRBJ2-7; 8 bases line up with TRBD2. V lost 7 bases, J lost 0 bases, and 5 bases stayed unmatched. The CDR3 totals 14 residues. Germline CDR1 and CDR2: ENHRY and SYGVKD. The CDR3 loop is CAITGTSSSYEQYF. The CDR3 DNA reads TGTGCCATCACCGGGACTAGTAGCTCCTACGAGCAGTACTTC.

The chain carries TRBV6-4 and TRBJ2-7, with D perhaps TRBD1 (6 bases). V lost 2 bases and J 6 bases, leaving 14 bases between the germline ends. The CDR3 extends over 14 amino acids. Germline CDR1 reads MRHNA; CDR2 reads SNTAGT. CDR3 nucleotides: TGTGCCAGCAGTGACCTATCGGGACACTCCGAGCAGTACTTC. Encoded protein: CASSDLSGHSEQYF.

This clone was observed a few times. This rearrangement joins TRBV7-9 to TRBJ1-2; 10 bases agree with TRBD1. Germline assignment: CDR1 SEHNR and CDR2 FQNEAQ (reference sequence). The junction had 11 bases not matched to a gene; V was cut back by 5 bases and J by 5 bases. CDR3 length equals 16 residues. Here the CDR3 reads CASSPWGQGRVYGYTF. Here the CDR3 DNA reads TGTGCCAGCAGCCCATGGGGACAGGGGAGGGTGTATGGCTACACCTTC.

The chain links TRBV6-5 to TRBJ2-2, with D possibly matching TRBD1 (5 bases). The ends were cut back, 6 bases at V and 1 base at J, with 6 bases in the middle. Germline-derived CDR1 and CDR2 are MNHEY and SVGAGI. There are 13 residues in the CDR3. CDR3 in amino acids: CASRTVNTGELFF. As DNA, the CDR3 is TGTGCCAGCAGGACAGTGAACACCGGGGAGCTGTTTTTT.

The chain couples TRBV20-1 to TRBJ1-3; TRBD1 is a possible D gene (6 bases). The CDR3 is made up of 13 amino acids. Germline assignment: CDR1 DFQATT and CDR2 SNEGSKA (reference sequence). The ends were cut back, 3 bases at V and 4 bases at J, with 10 bases in the middle. CDR3 sequence reads: CSASVGQGNTIYF. CDR3 in DNA: TGCAGTGCTAGTGTTGGACAGGGAAACACCATATATTTT.

The J gene is TRBJ1-3, the V gene TRBV6-6, with 9 nucleotides matching TRBD1. From germline, CDR1 is MNHNY and CDR2 SVGAGI (reference sequence). Losses at the gene ends were 6 bases for V and 4 bases for J; bases not matched to a gene: 1. This CDR3 has 13 residues. CDR3 DNA: TGTGCCAGCAGACAGGGGGCAGGAAACACCATATATTTT. Translation: CASRQGAGNTIYF.

This clone was observed a handful of times. This sequence joins TRBV5-1 and TRBJ1-1; 7 bases are a match to TRBD1. V lost 0 bases, J lost 11 bases, and 10 bases stayed unmatched. CDR3 length: 14 residues. The germline CDR1 and CDR2 sequences are SGHRS and YFSETQ. The DNA for the CDR3 is TGCGCCAGCAGCTTGGGGGACAGCAGTTTGGGGGCTTTCTTT. Translating gives CASSLGDSSLGAFF.

This chain connects TRBV5-1 to TRBJ1-1; 8 bases map to TRBD1. CDR1 and CDR2 from the germline V gene are SGHRS and YFSETQ. The V gene end was trimmed by 0 bases and the J gene end by 4 bases; junction bases not matched to a gene: 5. The CDR3 runs to 15 residues. The CDR3 DNA sequence: TGCGCCAGCAGCTTGGCTACGACAGGGGCCACTGAAGCTTTCTTT. Residues: CASSLATTGATEAFF.

V usage is TRBV28 and J usage is TRBJ2-4, with 7 bases fitting TRBD2. Trimming took 6 bases from V and 1 from J; bases not matched to a gene: 6. The CDR3 length is 15 residues. Germline lookup yields CDR1 MDHEN and CDR2 SYDVKM. CDR3 coding DNA: TGTGCCAGCAGCCCTCCCGGGGGGGCCAAAAACATTCAGTACTTC. Its translation is CASSPPGGAKNIQYF.